The following is a TCR beta chain sequence with its context. It has no known antigen specificity. No base quality information exists; no much larger clone differs at one position. Libraries were constructed by the immunoSEQ multiplex PCR assay. For the multiplex PCR, a mixture combining 60 forward primers for TCR Vbeta segments and 13 reverse primers for TCR Jbeta segments was used. The CDR3 region of rearranged TCR beta genes was amplified from genomic DNA with a multiplex PCR assay. On the Illumina HiSeq System, the amplified TCR beta libraries were sequenced as 87-base-pair reads. Per the original workflow: A later analysis tallied 80 million to 95 million unique TCR beta chains across the 640 or so repertoires, and about 12 million of those chains were shared by two or more donors. A nearest-neighbor algorithm error-corrected the raw reads and collapsed the reads into unique sequences, merging closely related sequences to remove PCR and sequencing errors. CDR3 sequences were aligned to IMGT reference sequences to assign V, D and J gene segments. Each retained sequence needed at least a six-nucleotide match to both a V gene segment and a J gene segment. Rearrangements were called productive when the CDR3 lacked stop codons and stayed in frame with V and J; all others were non-productive. Following IMGT convention, CDR3 was defined as the stretch from the second conserved V-encoded cysteine to the conserved J-encoded phenylalanine. The earlier analysis of about 500 of the donors excluded sequences that lacked an unambiguous match to a single V gene segment. An earlier analysis of under 750 of the donors called V segments functional above 56.7% productive rearrangements and segregating when the between-donor standard deviation exceeded 5%. A statistical classification framework was developed to diagnose cytomegalovirus status using the catalog of TCR beta chain sequences. A later analysis assigned V and J genes by comparing TCR nucleotide sequences with IMGT/GENE-DB human TR gene sequences. Using the TCRdist pipeline, a later analysis assigned CDR3 sequences along with most-parsimonious VDJ recombination scenarios. In a later analysis, each TCR beta chain was defined by its CDR3 amino acid sequence together with its V-gene family, and reads without a unique V-gene family were excluded. As a way to deal with suspected cross-contamination and a sequencing artifact, a later analysis dropped over 550 nucleotide sequences that were highly shared and had low generation probability. In a later analysis, a clonal expansion index was calculated for each public chain from normalized within-repertoire ranks of inferred template counts. Generation probabilities in a later analysis came from a VDJ recombination model fitted to out-of-frame rearrangements, and those results were checked against IGoR. In a later analysis, TCR-TCR, TCR-HLA and TCR-CMV co-occurrence was scored with hypergeometric tests, and a repertoire-size bias correction was applied to TCR pairs. False discovery rates were estimated in a later analysis by permuting HLA or CMV assignments 20 times. A later analysis grouped co-occurring TCRs with DBSCAN, adding TCRdist sequence similarity when clustering within HLA-allele-positive subsets. For co-occurrence clustering, repertoires with fewer than 30,000 or more than 120,000 public chains were excluded, along with five repertoires with anomalous nucleotide sharing. As stored in TCRdb, this immuneACCESS dataset retains in-frame rearrangements with V and J assigned. A fraction of the clones does not appear; measured against another copy, unresolved V genes explain less than half of the discrepancy, and the remainder lacks a known reason. The D gene and trimming were derived from the DNA, and the V and J assignments and clone size from that table. Present in this sample are around 120,000 clones, about 76% of which were seen just once. Of the sample, about 30% falls within the top ten clones.

The sample originates from a study of cytomegalovirus exposure and HLA in healthy donors (TCRdb year 2017). Some background on the complete study: According to an earlier analysis of a few hundred of the donors, about 179 million T cells yielded 117 million unique TCR beta sequences and less than 300 Gb of sequence data. An early release covering some 640 HLA-typed donors comprised around 300 gigabases of sequencing data and around 86 million unique TCR sequences. Of the 300 to 400 genotyped donors, around 81% fell in the genetic ancestry cluster associated with self-reported Caucasian donors. The study was designed to test whether signatures of past pathogen exposure could be identified by cataloging public T cell receptors. Using immunosequencing, the study profiled T cell repertoires from roughly 650 subjects and related those repertoires to cytomegalovirus serostatus. In addition to the first cohort of about 650 subjects, a separate validation cohort of 100 to 150 different subjects was used. The study combined high-throughput TCR immunosequencing, statistical association of individual TCRs with disease status, and machine learning to predict cytomegalovirus infection status. In a later analysis, previously published TCR beta repertoires from 500 to 750 donors were re-analyzed and high-resolution HLA genotyping was added so that TCR occurrence patterns could be studied. Rather than drawing on any new phenotypic data, the later analysis identified candidate immune exposures from TCR beta sequences and the way those sequences occurred across donors. To decide whether each TCR beta V gene segment behaved as functional or pseudogenic, an earlier analysis of some 580 of the donors relied on high-throughput TCR beta sequencing. Donor age, sex, ethnicity and CMV serostatus were compiled alongside the repertoire data. Genome-wide SNP genotypes for about three fifths of the roughly 670 donors were used in a later genetic analysis, which treated that subset as a discovery cohort. All discovery cohort repertoires had been generated using a single sequencing platform. HLA typing covered class I and class II loci at four-digit resolution. Typing coverage varied by locus: roughly 629-640 donors for A, B, C, DRB1 and DQB1; approximately 520 for DQA1; more than 600 for DPA1; 450 to 480 for DPB1. Roughly 5 DR-DQ haplotypes were handled as single units for association and clustering because linkage in the cohort was strong. Among 398 genotyped donors of the cohort, an average of approximately 250,000 unique TCR beta nucleotide sequences were sequenced per donor, roughly 20% of them non-productive.

The cohort was made up of roughly 670 healthy bone marrow donors. All cohort members were sampled while nominally healthy, although unrecorded immune exposures were likely present. The donor tested CMV seropositive, placing the donor among the 250 to 350 seropositive members of the cohort. A peripheral blood sample was collected from each donor, and TCR beta sequencing was performed on peripheral blood mononuclear cells. Genomic DNA was extracted from the blood cell samples with the Qiagen DNeasy Blood Extraction Kit. The research as a whole found: In a later analysis, HLA-associated TCR beta chains were found to be more clonally expanded and to have lower generation probabilities than equally common non-associated chains. Several of the top co-occurrence clusters appeared to be linked to parvovirus B19, influenza, CMV and Epstein-Barr virus, according to a later analysis. In an earlier analysis of over 550 of the donors, most TCR beta V segments were observed in productive rearrangements about 90% or about 30% of the time, broadly matching IMGT annotations. Strong co-occurrence of HLA alleles, especially DR and DQ, made assigning TCR associations to individual alleles difficult. In a later genetic analysis, fewer N-insertions in productive TCRs were reported among donors in an Asian-associated ancestry cluster than the roughly 700-donor mean. The only immune exposure information available for the cohort was CMV serostatus. In a later genetic analysis, a missense DCLRE1C variant was associated with V-gene and J-gene trimming of TCR beta chains, and the association was replicated in an independent cohort. A later analysis associated 16,951 TCR beta sequences with specific HLA alleles at a false discovery rate of 0.05. Correlated functional status among segregating V segments might reflect linkage disequilibrium, but an unknown experimental factor could not be ruled out. The authors suggested that the approach could potentially be generalized to other disease states and immunological phenotypes. The study listed 150 to 200 TCR beta chains as associated with cytomegalovirus. In both the original and validation cohorts, the classifier was reported to diagnose cytomegalovirus status with high specificity and sensitivity. HLA typing was unavailable for some donors at each locus, so association tests used only the typed subset. A group of highly shared sequence variants was considered likely to be a technical artifact of the sequencing pipeline. Most CMV-associated TCR beta chains appeared to be HLA-restricted in a later analysis, and the HLA associations seemed to be driven largely by CMV exposure. In this cohort, only TCR beta chains were sequenced, and detectable features were limited by the absence of alpha or paired-chain data. Across donors, most TCR sequences were observed very rarely, whereas some public TCRs were present in many individuals. In vitro tests confirmed that a few of the cytomegalovirus-associated TCR beta chains recognize cytomegalovirus antigens. A further reported finding was that TCR beta sequences accurately predicted the HLA-A and HLA-B alleles for most subjects in the first cohort. In a later analysis, the rate of TCR association differed among HLA loci, with DRB1 alleles having the most associated TCRs and HLA-C alleles having the fewest. The presence/absence analyses assumed that sequencing depth was roughly uniform across donors, and that assumption may not be true. Because counts were too low, fewer than 20 rarely observed V segments, including chromosome 9 orphons, were excluded from the earlier analysis of under 650 of the donors.

The receptor's source is a man aged 60 to 69 in good health and CMV-seropositive. Sample: PBMCs.

Read as DNA, the sequence is TGCGCCAGCAGCTTGGGATCAGACTATGGCTACACCTTC. Its translation reads: CASSLGSDYGYTF. The rearrangement joined TRBV5-1 to TRBJ1-2; a confident D gene designation cannot be given. For CDR1 and CDR2, the germline V gene lists SGHRS and YFSETQ. The CDR3 contains 13 residues, cysteine and phenylalanine counted. Only CDR3 DNA remains: 39 bases, in frame from the first base. Trimming takes 0 bases from V and 3 bases from J, and the germline ends sit 6 bases apart.